This TCR beta chain was identified in a study of cytomegalovirus exposure and HLA in healthy donors. Germline CDR1 LGHNA, CDR2 YSLEER. The CDR3 has 21 amino acids. V lost 0 bases, J lost 2 bases, and 17 bases stayed unmatched. With 60 Vbeta and 13 Jbeta primers, the PCR was carried out. TCRdb's copy holds only in-frame clones and misses some; the assay was immunoSEQ multiplex PCR. The sample table includes under 90,000 clones. The receptor's source is a female donor in good health and CMV-seropositive. This sequence joins TRBV4-3 and TRBJ1-4; 8 bases fit TRBD1. Sequencing was performed on PBMCs. CDR3 protein: CASSQDLLGKDQGATNEKLFF. The CDR3 coding sequence is TGCGCCAGCAGCCAAGATTTGTTGGGGAAAGACCAGGGGGCGACTAATGAAAAACTGTTTTTT.